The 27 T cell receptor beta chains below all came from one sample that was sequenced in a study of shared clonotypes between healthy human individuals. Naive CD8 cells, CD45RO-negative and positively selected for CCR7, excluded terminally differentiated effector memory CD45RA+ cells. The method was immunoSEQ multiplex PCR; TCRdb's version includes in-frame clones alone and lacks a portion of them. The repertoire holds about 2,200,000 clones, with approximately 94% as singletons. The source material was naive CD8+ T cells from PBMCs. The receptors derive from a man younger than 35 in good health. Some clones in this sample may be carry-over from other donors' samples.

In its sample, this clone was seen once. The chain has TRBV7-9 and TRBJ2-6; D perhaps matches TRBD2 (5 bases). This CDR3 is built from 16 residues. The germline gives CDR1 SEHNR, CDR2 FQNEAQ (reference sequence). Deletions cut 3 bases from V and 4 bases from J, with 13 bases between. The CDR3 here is CASSFPGSDGANVLTF. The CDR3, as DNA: TGTGCCAGCAGCTTTCCGGGATCTGACGGGGCCAACGTCCTGACTTTC. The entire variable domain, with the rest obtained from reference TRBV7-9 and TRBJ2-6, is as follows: DTGVSQNPRHKITKRGQNVTFRCDPISEHNRLYWYRQTLGQGPEFLTYFQNEAQLEKSRLLSDRFSAERPKGSFSTLEIQRTEQGDSAMYLCASSFPGSDGANVLTFGAGSRLTVL.

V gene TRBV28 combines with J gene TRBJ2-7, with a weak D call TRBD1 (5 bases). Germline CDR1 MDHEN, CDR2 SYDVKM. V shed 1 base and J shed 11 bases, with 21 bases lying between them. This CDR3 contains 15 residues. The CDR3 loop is CASSLLGQAGLIEYF. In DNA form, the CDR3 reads TGTGCCAGCAGTTTATTGGGGCAGGCAGGGTTAATAGAGTACTTC.

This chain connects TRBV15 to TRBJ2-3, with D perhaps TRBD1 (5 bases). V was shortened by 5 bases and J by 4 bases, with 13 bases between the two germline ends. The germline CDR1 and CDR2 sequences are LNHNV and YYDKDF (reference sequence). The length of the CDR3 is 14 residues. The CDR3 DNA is TGTGCCACCAGCGCCGCGTGGGGCGCAGATACGCAGTATTTT. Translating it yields CATSAAWGADTQYF.

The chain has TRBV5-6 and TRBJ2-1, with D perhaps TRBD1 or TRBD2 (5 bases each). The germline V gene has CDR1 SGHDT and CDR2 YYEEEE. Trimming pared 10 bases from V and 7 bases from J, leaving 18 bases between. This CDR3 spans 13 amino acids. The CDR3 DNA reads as TGTGCCTCGAAACGGGGCTATGCGAATGAGCAGTTCTTC. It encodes CASKRGYANEQFF.

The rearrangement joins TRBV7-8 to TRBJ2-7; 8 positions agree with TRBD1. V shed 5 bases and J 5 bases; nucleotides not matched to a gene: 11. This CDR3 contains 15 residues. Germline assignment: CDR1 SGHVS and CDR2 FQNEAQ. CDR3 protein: CASSDYRDRRDEQYF. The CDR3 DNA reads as TGTGCCAGCAGCGACTACCGGGACAGGAGGGACGAGCAGTACTTC.

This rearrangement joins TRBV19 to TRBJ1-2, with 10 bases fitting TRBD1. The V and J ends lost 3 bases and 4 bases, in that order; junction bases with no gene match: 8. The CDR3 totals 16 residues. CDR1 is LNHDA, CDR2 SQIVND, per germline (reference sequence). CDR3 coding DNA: TGTGCCAGTAGTATTATTGGGACAGGGGAGTCCTATGGCTACACCTTC. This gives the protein CASSIIGTGESYGYTF.

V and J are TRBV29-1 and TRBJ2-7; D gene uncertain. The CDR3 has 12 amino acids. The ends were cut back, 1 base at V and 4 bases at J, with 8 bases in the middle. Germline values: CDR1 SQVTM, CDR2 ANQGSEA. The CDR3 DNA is TGCAGCGTTGAAGTAATAGGTTACGAGCAGTACTTC. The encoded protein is CSVEVIGYEQYF.

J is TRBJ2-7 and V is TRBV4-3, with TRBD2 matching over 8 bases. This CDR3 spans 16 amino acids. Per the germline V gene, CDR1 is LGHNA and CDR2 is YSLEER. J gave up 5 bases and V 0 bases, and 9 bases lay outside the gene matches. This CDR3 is CASSQEPREGLNEQYF. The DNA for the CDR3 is TGCGCCAGCAGCCAAGAGCCCCGGGAGGGCCTCAACGAGCAGTACTTC.

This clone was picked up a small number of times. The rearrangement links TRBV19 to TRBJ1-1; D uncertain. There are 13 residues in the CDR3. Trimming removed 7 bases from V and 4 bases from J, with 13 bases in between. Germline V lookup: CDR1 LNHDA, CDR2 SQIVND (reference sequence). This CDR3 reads CASIWEVGTEAFF. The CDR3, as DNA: TGTGCCAGTATCTGGGAGGTTGGCACTGAAGCTTTCTTT.

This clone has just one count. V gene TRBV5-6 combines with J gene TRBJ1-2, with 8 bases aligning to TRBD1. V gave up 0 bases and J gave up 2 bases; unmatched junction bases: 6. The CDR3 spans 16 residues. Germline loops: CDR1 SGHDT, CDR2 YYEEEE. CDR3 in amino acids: CASSLVTTGVNYGYTF. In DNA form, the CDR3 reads TGTGCCAGCAGCTTGGTTACGACAGGGGTCAACTATGGCTACACCTTC.

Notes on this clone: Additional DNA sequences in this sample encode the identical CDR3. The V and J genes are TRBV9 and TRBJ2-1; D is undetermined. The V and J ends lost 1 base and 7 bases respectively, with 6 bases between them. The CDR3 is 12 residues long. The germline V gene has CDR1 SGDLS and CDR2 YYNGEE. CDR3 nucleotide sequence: TGTGCCAGCAGCGTAAGGCCTAATGAGCAGTTCTTC. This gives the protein CASSVRPNEQFF. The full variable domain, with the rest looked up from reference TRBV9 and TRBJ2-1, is DSGVTQTPKHLITATGQRVTLRCSPRSGDLSVYWYQQSLDQGLQFLIQYYNGEERAKGNILERFSAQQFPDLHSELNLSSLELGDSALYFCASSVRPNEQFFGPGTRLTVL.

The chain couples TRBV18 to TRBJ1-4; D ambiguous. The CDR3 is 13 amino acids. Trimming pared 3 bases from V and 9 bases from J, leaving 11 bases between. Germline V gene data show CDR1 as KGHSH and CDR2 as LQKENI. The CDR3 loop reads CASSPAGLKKLFF. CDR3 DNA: TGTGCCAGCTCACCGGCAGGTTTGAAAAAACTGTTTTTT.

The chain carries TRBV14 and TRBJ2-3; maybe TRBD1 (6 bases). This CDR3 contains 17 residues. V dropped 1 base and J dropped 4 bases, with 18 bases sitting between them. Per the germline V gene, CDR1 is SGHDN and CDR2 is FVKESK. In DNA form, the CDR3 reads TGTGCCAGCAGCCAAGGGGGGCTAGGGTTCCGCGCAGATACGCAGTATTTT. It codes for CASSQGGLGFRADTQYF.

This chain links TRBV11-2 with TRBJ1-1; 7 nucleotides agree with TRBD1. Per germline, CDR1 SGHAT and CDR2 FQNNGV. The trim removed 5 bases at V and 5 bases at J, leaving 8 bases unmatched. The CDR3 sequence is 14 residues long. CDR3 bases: TGTGCCAGCAGCCGCCCGGGACAGTTTACTGAAGCTTTCTTT. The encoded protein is CASSRPGQFTEAFF.

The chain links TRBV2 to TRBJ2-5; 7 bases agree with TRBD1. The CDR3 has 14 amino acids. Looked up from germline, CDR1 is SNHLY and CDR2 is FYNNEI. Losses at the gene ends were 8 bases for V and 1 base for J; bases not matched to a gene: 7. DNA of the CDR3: TGTGCCAGCGGAACCTGGACAGGCCAAGAGACCCAGTACTTC. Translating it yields CASGTWTGQETQYF. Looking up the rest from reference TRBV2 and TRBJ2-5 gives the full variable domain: EPEVTQTPSHQVTQMGQEVILRCVPISNHLYFYWYRQILGQKVEFLVSFYNNEISEKSEIFDDQFSVERPDGSNFTLKIRSTKLEDSAMYFCASGTWTGQETQYFGPGTRLLVL.

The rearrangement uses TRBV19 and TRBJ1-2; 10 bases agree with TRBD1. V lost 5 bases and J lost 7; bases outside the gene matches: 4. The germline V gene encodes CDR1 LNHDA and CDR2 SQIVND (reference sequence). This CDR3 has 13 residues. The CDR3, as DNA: TGTGCCAGTAGTCAAAGACAGGGGGCTGGCTACACCTTC. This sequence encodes CASSQRQGAGYTF. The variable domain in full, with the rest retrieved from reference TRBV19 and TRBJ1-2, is DGGITQSPKYLFRKEGQNVTLSCEQNLNHDAMYWYRQDPGQGLRLIYYSQIVNDFQKGDIAEGYSVSREKKESFPLTVTSAQKNPTAFYLCASSQRQGAGYTFGSGTRLTVV.

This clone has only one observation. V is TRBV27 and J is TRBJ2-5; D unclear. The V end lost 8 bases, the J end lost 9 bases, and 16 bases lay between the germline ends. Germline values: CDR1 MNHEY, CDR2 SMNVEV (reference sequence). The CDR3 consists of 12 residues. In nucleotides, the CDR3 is TGTGCCAGCTTTGATCCTTTAGGGCCCCAGTACTTC. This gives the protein CASFDPLGPQYF.

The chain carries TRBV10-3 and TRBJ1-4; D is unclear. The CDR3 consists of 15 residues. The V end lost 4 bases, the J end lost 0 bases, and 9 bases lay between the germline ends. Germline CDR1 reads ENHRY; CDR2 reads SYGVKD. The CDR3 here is CAISATPPTNEKLFF. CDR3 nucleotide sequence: TGTGCCATCAGTGCAACACCGCCAACTAATGAAAAACTGTTTTTT.

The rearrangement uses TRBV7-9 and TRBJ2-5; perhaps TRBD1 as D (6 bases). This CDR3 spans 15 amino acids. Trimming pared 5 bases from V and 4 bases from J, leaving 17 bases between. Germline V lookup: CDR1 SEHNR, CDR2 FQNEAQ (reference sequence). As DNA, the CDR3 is TGTGCCAGCAGCCCGAACGACAGGCGGTTAGAGACCCAGTACTTC. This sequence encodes CASSPNDRRLETQYF.

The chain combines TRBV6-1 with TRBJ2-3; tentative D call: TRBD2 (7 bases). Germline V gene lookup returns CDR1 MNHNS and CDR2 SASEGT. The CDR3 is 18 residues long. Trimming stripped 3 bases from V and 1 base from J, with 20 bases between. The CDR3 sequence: CASSDRGTREAGTDTQYF. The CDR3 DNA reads TGTGCCAGCAGTGACAGGGGAACACGGGAGGCTGGCACAGATACGCAGTATTTT.

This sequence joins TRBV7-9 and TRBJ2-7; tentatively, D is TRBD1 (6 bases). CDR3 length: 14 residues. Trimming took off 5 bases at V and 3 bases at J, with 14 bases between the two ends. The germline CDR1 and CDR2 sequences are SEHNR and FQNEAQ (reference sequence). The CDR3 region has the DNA TGTGCCAGCAGCCTAGAACCGGACAGCTACGAGCAGTACTTC. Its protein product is CASSLEPDSYEQYF.

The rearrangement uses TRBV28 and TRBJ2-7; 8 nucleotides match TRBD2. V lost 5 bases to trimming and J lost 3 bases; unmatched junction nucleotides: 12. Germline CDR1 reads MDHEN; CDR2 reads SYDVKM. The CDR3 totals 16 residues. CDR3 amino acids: CASSTQWAGGFYEQYF. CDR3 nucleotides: TGTGCCAGCAGTACCCAATGGGCGGGAGGCTTCTACGAGCAGTACTTC.

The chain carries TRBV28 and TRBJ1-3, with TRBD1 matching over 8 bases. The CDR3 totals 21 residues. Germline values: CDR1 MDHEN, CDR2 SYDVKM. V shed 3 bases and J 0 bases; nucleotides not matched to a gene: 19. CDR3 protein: CASSFFAGGEESWASGNTIYF. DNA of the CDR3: TGTGCCAGCAGTTTTTTCGCAGGGGGCGAGGAATCCTGGGCCTCTGGAAACACCATATATTTT.

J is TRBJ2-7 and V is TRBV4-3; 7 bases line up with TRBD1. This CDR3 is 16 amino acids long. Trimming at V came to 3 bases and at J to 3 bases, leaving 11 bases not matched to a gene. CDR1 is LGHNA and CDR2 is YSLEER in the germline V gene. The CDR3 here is CASSQSRQGPLYEQYF. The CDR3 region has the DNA TGCGCCAGCAGCCAGAGCCGACAGGGTCCTCTCTACGAGCAGTACTTC.

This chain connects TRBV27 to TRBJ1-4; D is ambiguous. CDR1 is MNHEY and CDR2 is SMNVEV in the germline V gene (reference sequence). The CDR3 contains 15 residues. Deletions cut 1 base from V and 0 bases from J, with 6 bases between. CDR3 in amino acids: CASSLYRATNEKLFF. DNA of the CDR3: TGTGCCAGCAGTTTATATCGTGCAACTAATGAAAAACTGTTTTTT.

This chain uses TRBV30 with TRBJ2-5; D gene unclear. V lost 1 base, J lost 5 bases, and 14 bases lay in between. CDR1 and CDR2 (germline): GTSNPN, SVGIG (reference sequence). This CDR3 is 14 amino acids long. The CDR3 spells CAWSDTTPLETQYF. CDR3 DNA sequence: TGTGCCTGGAGTGACACGACCCCCCTCGAGACCCAGTACTTC.

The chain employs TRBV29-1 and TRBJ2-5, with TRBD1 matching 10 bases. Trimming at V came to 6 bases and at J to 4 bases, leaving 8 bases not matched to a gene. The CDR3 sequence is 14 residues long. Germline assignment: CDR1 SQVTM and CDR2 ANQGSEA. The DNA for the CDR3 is TGCAGCGTCGCCGACAGGGGGCTTCGAGAGACCCAGTACTTC. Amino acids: CSVADRGLRETQYF.